A single sample gave rise to the 9 T cell receptor beta chains below, sequenced in a study of blood T cells in healthy people across ages. Combining a sample-barcoded 5' primer with a J-beta primer mix, a second PCR ran for about 6 to 11 cycles. TCRdb recomputed calls from the 5' RACE reads with MiXCR, one row per CDR3 protein. The sample includes about 840,000 distinct CDR3 sequences, under 35% of them seen just once. These data also featured in a second study, about T cells of mothers and their children.

The sample comprised blood. These receptors were collected from a woman aged 40-49 years in good health.

This clonotype occurred a few times. The CDR3 region has the DNA TGTGCCAGCAGCTTAGCCAGGGCCTACAATGAGCAGTTCTTC. Translation: CASSLARAYNEQFF. The chain joins TRBV7-9 to TRBJ2-1; D might be TRBD1 (5 bases). Trimming shortened V by 0 bases and J by 2 bases, and 5 bases separated the two germline ends. Germline V gene lookup returns CDR1 SEHNR and CDR2 FQNEAQ (reference sequence). This CDR3 contains 14 residues.

Points on this clonotype: Relative to the germline gene, one junction end is altered; a read error may explain this. The chain combines TRBV7-3 with TRBJ2-2; weak D call: TRBD2 (6 bases). Germline CDR1 SGHTA, CDR2 FQGTGA. The length of the CDR3 is 14 residues. This CDR3 is CASSPMGGTGKLFF. The CDR3 nucleotides are TGTGCCAGCAGCCCAATGGGAGGCACCGGGAAGCTGTTTTTT.

The chain joins TRBV5-1 to TRBJ2-6; D unresolved. V lost 0 bases to trimming and J lost 8 bases, with 6 bases between them. The CDR3 is 13 residues long. The germline V gene encodes CDR1 SGHRS and CDR2 YFSETQ. The CDR3 spells CASSLDQPNVLTF. The CDR3 bases are TGCGCCAGCAGCTTGGATCAGCCCAACGTCCTGACTTTC. The full variable domain, its missing parts supplied by reference TRBV5-1 and TRBJ2-6, is KAGVTQTPRYLIKTRGQQVTLSCSPISGHRSVSWYQQTPGQGLQFLFEYFSETQRNKGNFPGRFSGRQFSNSRSEMNVSTLELGDSALYLCASSLDQPNVLTFGAGSRLTVL.

J is TRBJ2-1 and V is TRBV12-3 or TRBV12-4, with 9 bases identical to TRBD1. V was clipped by 10 bases and J by 9 bases; unmatched bases: 7. The CDR3 sequence is 12 residues long. CDR3 DNA: TGTGCCACCACCACAGGGGGCGGTGAGCAGTTCTTC. Translating gives CATTTGGGEQFF.

The chain uses TRBV11-2 and TRBJ1-2, with no clear D. Trimming removed 5 bases at V and 3 bases at J, with 22 bases between. Per the germline V gene, CDR1 is SGHAT and CDR2 is FQNNGV. This CDR3 is built from 17 residues. CDR3 sequence: CASSPEGLRVGYYGYTF. For the CDR3, the DNA is TGTGCCAGCAGCCCAGAGGGCCTAAGGGTGGGTTACTATGGCTACACCTTC. Together with reference TRBV11-2 and TRBJ1-2, the CDR3 gives the full variable domain: EAGVAQSPRYKIIEKRQSVAFWCNPISGHATLYWYQQILGQGPKLLIQFQNNGVVDDSQLPKDRFSAERLKGVDSTLKIQPAKLEDSAVYLCASSPEGLRVGYYGYTFGSGTRLTVV.

This chain links TRBV5-1 with TRBJ1-2, with TRBD1 matching over 9 bases. V lost 4 bases to trimming and J lost 7 bases; unmatched junction nucleotides: 5. The CDR3 spans 13 residues. Germline V lookup: CDR1 SGHRS, CDR2 YFSETQ. CDR3 sequence: CASSEPGQGGYTF. As DNA, the CDR3 is TGCGCCAGCAGCGAACCGGGACAGGGTGGCTACACCTTC.

This clonotype has more than one count but fewer than ten. This sequence joins TRBV4-1 and TRBJ1-3; 7 nucleotides align to TRBD1. This CDR3 spans 15 amino acids. CDR1 is MGHRA, CDR2 YSYEKL, per germline. V shed 4 bases and J 4 bases; nucleotides not matched to a gene: 7. The CDR3 DNA sequence: TGCGCCAGCAGCCGCCTAGACAGGGACGGAAACACCATATATTTT. Translated, it gives CASSRLDRDGNTIYF.

This chain joins TRBV6-6 and TRBJ1-4; tentatively, D is TRBD1 (5 bases). The V and J ends lost 2 bases and 10 bases respectively, with 11 bases between them. Germline CDR1 and CDR2: MNHNY and SVGAGI (reference sequence). The CDR3 is 13 amino acids. CDR3 coding DNA: TGTGCCAGCAGTTACGGACTTAGGGGAAAACTGTTTTTT. It is translated as CASSYGLRGKLFF.

The chain recombines TRBV20-1 with TRBJ2-7; 8 bases match TRBD2. The CDR3 covers 13 residues. With 0 bases clipped from V and 7 bases from J, the junction kept 5 bases outside the gene matches. Germline loops: CDR1 DFQATT, CDR2 SNEGSKA (reference sequence). The CDR3 spells CSARDTGRDEQYF. The CDR3 DNA reads TGCAGTGCTAGAGATACCGGGAGGGATGAGCAGTACTTC.